One sample yielded the 18 T cell receptor beta chains listed below, sequenced in a study of cytomegalovirus exposure and HLA in healthy donors. PCR amplification relied on 60 Vbeta primers (plus 13 Jbeta primers). The method was immunoSEQ multiplex PCR; TCRdb's version includes in-frame clones alone and lacks a portion of them. The sample holds under 200,000 clones, about 82% seen once. Sequenced input: PBMCs. The receptors were gathered from a female donor in good health and CMV-seronegative.

The CDR3 region has the DNA TGTGCCAGCAGTGTCGGGGGGAGAGGGGCCAACGTCCTGACTTTC. It yields the protein CASSVGGRGANVLTF. This chain joins TRBV6-1 and TRBJ2-6, with 7 bases aligning to TRBD2. Trimming at V came to 4 bases and at J to 4 bases, leaving 4 bases not matched to a gene. Germline V gives CDR1 MNHNS, CDR2 SASEGT. CDR3 length equals 15 residues.

The chain has TRBV7-3 and TRBJ2-7; possibly TRBD2 for D (6 bases). Germline values: CDR1 SGHTA, CDR2 FQGTGA. This CDR3 region has 15 residues. Trimming took off 1 base at V and 1 base at J, with 11 bases between the two ends. The CDR3 spells CASSLKAGSSYEQYF. The DNA for the CDR3 is TGTGCCAGCAGCTTAAAGGCGGGGAGTTCCTACGAGCAGTACTTC.

V gene TRBV30 combines with J gene TRBJ1-2, with 9 bases matching TRBD1. Germline V gene sequence: CDR1 GTSNPN, CDR2 SVGIG (reference sequence). V lost 4 bases to trimming and J lost 4 bases; unmatched junction nucleotides: 10. The CDR3 consists of 15 residues. CDR3 region: CAWKPGQGISYGYTF. The DNA of the CDR3 is TGTGCCTGGAAGCCGGGACAGGGAATTTCCTATGGCTACACCTTC.

A single count supports this clone. The chain recombines TRBV11-2 with TRBJ1-1; D remains ambiguous. This CDR3 is 14 amino acids long. In germline, CDR1 is SGHAT, CDR2 FQNNGV. Trimming took off 5 bases at V and 2 bases at J, with 12 bases between the two ends. The CDR3 sequence is CASSLGPGNTEAFF. CDR3 in DNA: TGTGCCAGCAGCCTGGGCCCGGGAAACACTGAAGCTTTCTTT.

This rearrangement joins TRBV5-1 to TRBJ1-1; D perhaps matches TRBD1 (5 bases). There are 14 residues in the CDR3. CDR1 is SGHRS and CDR2 is YFSETQ in the germline V gene. Deletions cut 0 bases from V and 6 bases from J, with 12 bases between. The CDR3 nucleotides are TGCGCCAGCAGCTTGGGACAGCGCGAGGCTGAAGCTTTCTTT. This translates into CASSLGQREAEAFF.

The V gene is TRBV6-1, the J gene TRBJ1-6; 7 bases align to TRBD1. The J segment lost 9 bases and the V segment lost 4 bases, leaving 6 bases of the junction unmatched. The CDR3 covers 14 residues. CDR1 is MNHNS, CDR2 SASEGT, per germline. The CDR3 loop is CASSVGTVFSPLHF. CDR3 coding DNA: TGTGCCAGCAGTGTAGGGACAGTCTTTTCACCCCTCCACTTT.

The CDR3 region has the DNA TGTGCCAGCAGAGACGGGGACACTGAAGCTTTCTTT. It is translated as CASRDGDTEAFF. V usage is TRBV6-5 and J usage is TRBJ1-1, with D unresolved. This CDR3 contains 12 residues. Germline V CDR1 and CDR2: MNHEY, SVGAGI. V was cut by 6 bases and J by 3 bases, with 8 bases left in between.

The V and J genes are TRBV5-4 and TRBJ1-4, with 9 bases aligning to TRBD1. This CDR3 has 15 amino acids. After removal of 4 bases from V and 5 bases from J, the junction contained 6 bases not matched to a gene. The V gene's germline CDR1 is SGHNT and CDR2 YYREEE (reference sequence). The DNA of the CDR3 is TGTGCCAGCAGCCGAACCGGGACAGGGAATGAAAAACTGTTTTTT. Translated: CASSRTGTGNEKLFF.

This chain links TRBV2 with TRBJ2-5; a weak D match, TRBD1 (6 bases). V was cut by 6 bases and J by 4 bases, with 15 bases left in between. The CDR3 extends over 14 amino acids. Germline V lookup: CDR1 SNHLY, CDR2 FYNNEI. The CDR3 DNA is TGTGCCAGCAGGGACCCGAGGGGGTTAGAGACCCAGTACTTC. This codes for CASRDPRGLETQYF. The full variable domain, its missing parts supplied by reference TRBV2 and TRBJ2-5, is EPEVTQTPSHQVTQMGQEVILRCVPISNHLYFYWYRQILGQKVEFLVSFYNNEISEKSEIFDDQFSVERPDGSNFTLKIRSTKLEDSAMYFCASRDPRGLETQYFGPGTRLLVL.

The table lists this clone with a count of one. This chain connects TRBV18 to TRBJ2-7; TRBD2 aligns across 11 bases. The CDR3 totals 15 residues. The trim removed 4 bases at V and 2 bases at J, leaving 4 bases unmatched. The germline CDR1 and CDR2 sequences are KGHSH and LQKENI. The CDR3 DNA follows: TGTGCCAGCTCACGGGGACTAGCGGAAGCCTACGAGCAGTACTTC. It encodes CASSRGLAEAYEQYF.

This clone appeared a single time. The chain links TRBV7-2 to TRBJ1-2, with 9 nucleotides matching TRBD1. J gave up 7 bases and V 1 base, and 7 bases lay outside the gene matches. This CDR3 spans 15 amino acids. Germline CDR1 is SGHTA and CDR2 is FQGNSA. CDR3 sequence: CASSLGGQGQGGYTF. CDR3 nucleotide sequence: TGTGCCAGCAGCTTAGGGGGACAGGGTCAAGGTGGCTACACCTTC. The full variable domain, its missing parts supplied by reference TRBV7-2 and TRBJ1-2, is GAGVSQSPSNKVTEKGKDVELRCDPISGHTALYWYRQSLGQGLEFLIYFQGNSAPDKSGLPSDRFSAERTGGSVSTLTIQRTQQEDSAVYLCASSLGGQGQGGYTFGSGTRLTVV.

This chain links TRBV14 with TRBJ2-7, with 9 bases that match TRBD2. V lost 3 bases, J lost 1 base, and 10 bases stayed unmatched. The CDR3 is 17 amino acids. CDR1 is SGHDN, CDR2 FVKESK, per germline. The DNA of the CDR3 is TGTGCCAGCAGCCACGGAACGAGGCTAGCGGGGTCCTACGAGCAGTACTTC. As protein: CASSHGTRLAGSYEQYF.

The chain combines TRBV5-6 with TRBJ2-7; D ambiguous. V was pared by 2 bases and J by 6 bases, with 9 bases between. This CDR3 contains 12 residues. The V gene's germline CDR1 is SGHDT and CDR2 YYEEEE. This chain's CDR3 is CASSLSTSEQYF. As DNA, the CDR3 is TGTGCCAGCAGCTTAAGCACGTCCGAGCAGTACTTC.

The chain combines TRBV4-2 with TRBJ2-2, with 10 bases aligning to TRBD1. This CDR3 contains 15 residues. Per the germline V gene, CDR1 is LGHNA and CDR2 is YNFKEQ. J was trimmed by 6 bases and V by 1 base; bases with no gene match: 2. This chain's CDR3 is CASSQGGTGAGELFF. In DNA, the CDR3 is TGTGCCAGCAGCCAAGGGGGGACAGGGGCCGGGGAGCTGTTTTTT.

The chain combines TRBV7-9 with TRBJ1-6; 11 positions match TRBD1. Germline CDR1 and CDR2: SEHNR and FQNEAQ (reference sequence). The J segment lost 10 bases and the V segment lost 0 bases, leaving 8 bases of the junction unmatched. This CDR3 is built from 17 residues. The CDR3 bases are TGTGCCAGCAGCTTAGCTCAAAAGGACAGGGGGCGGTCACCCCTCCACTTT. Protein product: CASSLAQKDRGRSPLHF.

The V call is TRBV5-5, the J call TRBJ1-5; TRBD1 is a possible D gene (6 bases). CDR1 and CDR2 from the germline V gene are SGHKS and YYEKEE (reference sequence). CDR3 length: 16 amino acids. V lost 5 bases and J 3 bases, leaving 18 bases between the germline ends. The CDR3 reads CASRMDSGALNQPQHF. CDR3 nucleotides: TGTGCCAGCAGAATGGACTCAGGGGCTCTCAATCAGCCCCAGCATTTT.

The rearrangement uses TRBV5-4 and TRBJ2-4; D not certain. The CDR3 is 15 residues long. The V end was cut by 4 bases, the J end by 0 bases, with 11 bases between. Germline CDR1 SGHNT, CDR2 YYREEE (reference sequence). Here the CDR3 reads CASSHSVLAKNIQYF. CDR3 nucleotide sequence: TGTGCCAGCAGCCATAGTGTTCTAGCCAAAAACATTCAGTACTTC.

This chain links TRBV5-1 with TRBJ2-5; 7 bases agree with TRBD1. Germline CDR1 SGHRS, CDR2 YFSETQ. The CDR3 is made up of 17 amino acids. V dropped 4 bases and J dropped 5; count of bases not matched to a gene: 17. In nucleotides, the CDR3 is TGCGCCAGCAGCCGAGCCCCGCTGACAGGGCCGCGCGAGACCCAGTACTTC. Protein sequence: CASSRAPLTGPRETQYF.